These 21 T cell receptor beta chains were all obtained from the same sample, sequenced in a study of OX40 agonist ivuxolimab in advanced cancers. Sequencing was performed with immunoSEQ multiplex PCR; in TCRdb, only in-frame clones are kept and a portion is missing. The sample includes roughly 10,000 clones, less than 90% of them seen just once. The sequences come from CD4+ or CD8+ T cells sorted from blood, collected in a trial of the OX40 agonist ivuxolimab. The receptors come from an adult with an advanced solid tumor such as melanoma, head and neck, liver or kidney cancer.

The CDR3 region has the DNA TGTGCCAGCAGTTTATCTGCCGCCTACGAGCAGTACTTC. It codes for CASSLSAAYEQYF. The rearrangement links TRBV27 to TRBJ2-5; D gene ambiguous. Gene TRBJ2-7 matches the end of the DNA better, so the J call may be wrong. The CDR3 is made up of 13 amino acids. The V gene's germline CDR1 is MNHEY and CDR2 SMNVEV (reference sequence).

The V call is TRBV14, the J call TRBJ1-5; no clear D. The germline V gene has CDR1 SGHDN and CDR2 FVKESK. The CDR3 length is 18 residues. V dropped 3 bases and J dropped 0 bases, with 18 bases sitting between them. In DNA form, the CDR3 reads TGTGCCAGCAGCCATCCCCTTCACAGCATGAATAGCAATCAGCCCCAGCATTTT. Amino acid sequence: CASSHPLHSMNSNQPQHF.

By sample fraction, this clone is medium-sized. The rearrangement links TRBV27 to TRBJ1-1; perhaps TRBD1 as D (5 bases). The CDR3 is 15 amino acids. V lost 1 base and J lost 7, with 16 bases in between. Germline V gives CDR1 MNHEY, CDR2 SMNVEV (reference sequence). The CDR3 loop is CASSLLGRQTREAFF. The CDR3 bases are TGTGCCAGCAGTTTATTGGGACGGCAGACGCGTGAAGCTTTCTTT.

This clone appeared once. The CDR3 region is CASRAQVGNTIYF. In nucleotides, the CDR3 is TGTGCCAGCAGGGCCCAGGTGGGAAACACCATATATTTT. This chain connects TRBV28 to TRBJ1-3; D is ambiguous. V gave up 6 bases and J gave up 4 bases, with 10 bases separating them. The germline CDR1 and CDR2 sequences are MDHEN and SYDVKM. The CDR3 consists of 13 residues.

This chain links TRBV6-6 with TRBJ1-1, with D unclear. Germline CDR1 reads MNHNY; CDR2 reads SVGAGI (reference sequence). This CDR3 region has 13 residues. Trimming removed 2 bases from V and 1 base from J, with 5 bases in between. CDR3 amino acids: CASSYAWNTEAFF. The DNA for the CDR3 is TGTGCCAGCAGTTACGCCTGGAACACTGAAGCTTTCTTT.

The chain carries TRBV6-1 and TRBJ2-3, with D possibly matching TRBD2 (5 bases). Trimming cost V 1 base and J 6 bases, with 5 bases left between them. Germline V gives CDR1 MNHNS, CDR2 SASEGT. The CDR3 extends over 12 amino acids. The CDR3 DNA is TGTGCCAGCAGTGAAGGGAGGGATACGCAGTATTTT. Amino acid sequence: CASSEGRDTQYF.

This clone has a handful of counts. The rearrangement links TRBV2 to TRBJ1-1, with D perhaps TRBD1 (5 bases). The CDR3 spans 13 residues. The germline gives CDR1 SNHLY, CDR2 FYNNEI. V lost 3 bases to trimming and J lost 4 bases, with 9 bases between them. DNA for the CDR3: TGTGCCAGCAGTGATCAGGGCCCCACTGAAGCTTTCTTT. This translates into CASSDQGPTEAFF.

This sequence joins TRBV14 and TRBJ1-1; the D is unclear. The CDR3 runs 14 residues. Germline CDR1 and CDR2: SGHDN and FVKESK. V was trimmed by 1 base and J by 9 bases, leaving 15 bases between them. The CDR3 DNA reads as TGTGCCAGCAGCCAAGTGGAGTGGGCCTACAAAGCTTTCTTT. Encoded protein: CASSQVEWAYKAFF.

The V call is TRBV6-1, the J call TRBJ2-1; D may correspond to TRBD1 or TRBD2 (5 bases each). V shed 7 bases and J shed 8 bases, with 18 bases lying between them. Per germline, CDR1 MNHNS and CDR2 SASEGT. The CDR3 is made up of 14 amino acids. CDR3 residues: CASTLGVLGDEQFF. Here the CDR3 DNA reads TGTGCCAGCACTCTAGGGGTTTTGGGGGATGAGCAGTTCTTC.

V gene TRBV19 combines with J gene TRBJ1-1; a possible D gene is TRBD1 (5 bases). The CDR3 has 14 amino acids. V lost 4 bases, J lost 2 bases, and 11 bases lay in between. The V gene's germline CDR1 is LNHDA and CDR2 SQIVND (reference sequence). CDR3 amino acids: CASSTTGPNTEAFF. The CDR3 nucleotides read TGTGCCAGTAGTACTACGGGACCCAACACTGAAGCTTTCTTT. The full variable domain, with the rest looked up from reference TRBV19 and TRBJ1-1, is DGGITQSPKYLFRKEGQNVTLSCEQNLNHDAMYWYRQDPGQGLRLIYYSQIVNDFQKGDIAEGYSVSREKKESFPLTVTSAQKNPTAFYLCASSTTGPNTEAFFGQGTRLTVV.

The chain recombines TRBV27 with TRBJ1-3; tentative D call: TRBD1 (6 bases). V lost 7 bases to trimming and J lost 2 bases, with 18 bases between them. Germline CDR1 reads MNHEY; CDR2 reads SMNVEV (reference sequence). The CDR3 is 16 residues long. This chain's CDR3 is CASTSGQGLAGNTIYF. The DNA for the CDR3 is TGTGCCAGCACCTCTGGCCAGGGGCTGGCTGGAAACACCATATATTTT.

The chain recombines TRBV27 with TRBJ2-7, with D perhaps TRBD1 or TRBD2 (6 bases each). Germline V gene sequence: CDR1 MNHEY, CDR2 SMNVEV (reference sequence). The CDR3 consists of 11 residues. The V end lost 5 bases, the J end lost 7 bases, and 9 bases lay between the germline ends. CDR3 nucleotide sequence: TGTGCCAGCAGTAAGGGGGGTGAGCAGTACTTC. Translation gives CASSKGGEQYF.

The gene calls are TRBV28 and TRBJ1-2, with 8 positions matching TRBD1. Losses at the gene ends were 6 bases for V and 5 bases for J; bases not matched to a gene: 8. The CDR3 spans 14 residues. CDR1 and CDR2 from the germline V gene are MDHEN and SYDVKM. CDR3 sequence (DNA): TGTGCCAGCAGGGTACAGGGGGGGAAATATGGCTACACCTTC. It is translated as CASRVQGGKYGYTF.

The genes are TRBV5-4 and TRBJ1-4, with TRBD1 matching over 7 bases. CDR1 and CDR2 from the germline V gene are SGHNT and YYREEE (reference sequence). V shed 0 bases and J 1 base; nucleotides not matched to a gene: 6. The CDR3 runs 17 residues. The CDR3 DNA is TGTGCCAGCAGCTTGGGGACAGGAGGAGAAACTAATGAAAAACTGTTTTTT. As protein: CASSLGTGGETNEKLFF.

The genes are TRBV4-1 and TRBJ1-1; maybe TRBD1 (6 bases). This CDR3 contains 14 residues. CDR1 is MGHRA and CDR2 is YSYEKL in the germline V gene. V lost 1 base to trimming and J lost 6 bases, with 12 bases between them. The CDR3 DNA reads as TGCGCCAGCAGCCAAGGGGGTCCAGGGGCTGAAGCTTTCTTT. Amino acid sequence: CASSQGGPGAEAFF.

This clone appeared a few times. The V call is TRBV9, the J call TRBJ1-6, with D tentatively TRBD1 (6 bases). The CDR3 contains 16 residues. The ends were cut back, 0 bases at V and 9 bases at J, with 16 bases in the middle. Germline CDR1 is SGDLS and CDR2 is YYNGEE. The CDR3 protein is CASSVDGRGRSSPLHF. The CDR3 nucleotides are TGTGCCAGCAGCGTAGATGGCAGGGGTCGTAGTTCACCCCTCCACTTT.

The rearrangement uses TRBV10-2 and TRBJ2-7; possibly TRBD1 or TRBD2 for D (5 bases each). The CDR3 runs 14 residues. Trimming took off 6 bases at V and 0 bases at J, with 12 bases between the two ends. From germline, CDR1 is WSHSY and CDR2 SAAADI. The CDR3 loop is CASRPGRDSYEQYF. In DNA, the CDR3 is TGCGCCAGCAGACCGGGACGTGACTCCTACGAGCAGTACTTC.

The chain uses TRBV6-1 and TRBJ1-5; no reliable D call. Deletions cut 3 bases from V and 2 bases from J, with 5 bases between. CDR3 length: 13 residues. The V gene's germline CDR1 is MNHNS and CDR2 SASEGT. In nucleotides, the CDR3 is TGTGCCAGCAGTGAGTATGGCAATCAGCCCCAGCATTTT. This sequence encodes CASSEYGNQPQHF.

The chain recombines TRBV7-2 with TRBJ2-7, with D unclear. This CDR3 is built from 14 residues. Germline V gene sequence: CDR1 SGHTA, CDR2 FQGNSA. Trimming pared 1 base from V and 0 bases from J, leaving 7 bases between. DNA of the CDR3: TGTGCCAGCAGCTTAGTGGGCGACTCCTACGAGCAGTACTTC. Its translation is CASSLVGDSYEQYF.

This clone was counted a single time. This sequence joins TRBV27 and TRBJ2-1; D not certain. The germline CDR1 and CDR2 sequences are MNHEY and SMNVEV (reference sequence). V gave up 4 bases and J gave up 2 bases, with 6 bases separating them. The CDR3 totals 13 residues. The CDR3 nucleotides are TGTGCCAGCAGTTCACGGGCCTACAATGAGCAGTTCTTC. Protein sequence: CASSSRAYNEQFF.

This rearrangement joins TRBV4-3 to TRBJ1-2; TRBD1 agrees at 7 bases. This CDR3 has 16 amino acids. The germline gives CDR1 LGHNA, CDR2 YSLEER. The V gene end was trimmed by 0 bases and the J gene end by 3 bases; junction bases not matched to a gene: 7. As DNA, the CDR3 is TGCGCCAGCAGCCAAGATAGGGACAGCTCTTACTATGGCTACACCTTC. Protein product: CASSQDRDSSYYGYTF.